This entry features one T cell receptor (beta chain) sequence. The data were obtained in a study of cytomegalovirus exposure and HLA in healthy donors. CDR3 length equals 17 residues. The V end lost 3 bases, the J end lost 0 bases, and 17 bases lay between the germline ends. The germline V gene encodes CDR1 KGHSH and CDR2 LQKENI. The study ran its PCR with 60 Vbeta and 13 Jbeta primers. Clones were read by immunoSEQ multiplex PCR, and TCRdb kept only the in-frame ones, dropping some. The table shows 130,000 to 150,000 clones, with less than 85% occurring only once. V and J are TRBV18 and TRBJ1-1; D perhaps matches TRBD1 (5 bases). This TCR was recovered from a man aged 18-30 years in good health and CMV-seropositive. The source material was PBMCs. CDR3 protein: CASSPLPGTDVNTEAFF. The CDR3 region has the DNA TGTGCCAGCTCACCCCTACCCGGGACTGATGTGAACACTGAAGCTTTCTTT.